The 5 T cell receptor beta chains reported below all come from one sample, sequenced in a study of response to subunit inactivated influenza vaccine. TCRdb called the RT-PCR reads again in MiXCR, with one record for every CDR3 protein. The data show some 540,000 distinct CDR3 sequences, around 21% seen once. The same sample was also used in a study of T cells expressing NK-cell markers. This second report adds: With UMIs, 5'RACE template switching was used to make TCR beta cDNA.

Sequences were derived from CD4+ T cells sorted from PBMCs, sampled 11 to 12 days after vaccination. These receptors originate from a man aged 45 to 65 who received an inactivated influenza vaccine.

CDR3 in DNA: TGTGCCAGCAGTTACATTTCAGTTAACAATGAGCAGTTCTTC. It yields the protein CASSYISVNNEQFF. J is TRBJ2-1 and V is TRBV6-2 or TRBV6-3; D uncertain. The CDR3 runs to 14 residues. Germline CDR1 MNHEY, CDR2 SVGEGT. V was cut by 2 bases and J by 5 bases, with 10 bases left in between.

The J gene is TRBJ1-1, the V gene TRBV3-1; a weak D match, TRBD1 (5 bases). CDR1 is LGHDT and CDR2 is YNNKEL in the germline V gene (reference sequence). The CDR3 contains 15 residues. The ends were cut back, 4 bases at V and 10 bases at J, with 22 bases in the middle. The CDR3 spells CASSPAIVPRGSAFF. The DNA for the CDR3 is TGTGCCAGCAGCCCAGCAATCGTCCCGCGGGGCTCAGCTTTCTTT.

This clonotype was counted ten times or more. The CDR3 nucleotides are TGTGCCATCAGTGAGCGTCAGCACACAGATACGCAGTATTTT. Its protein product is CAISERQHTDTQYF. This sequence joins TRBV10-3 and TRBJ2-3, with D unresolved. CDR3 size: 14 residues. Per germline, CDR1 ENHRY and CDR2 SYGVKD. V lost 2 bases and J 2 bases, leaving 8 bases between the germline ends.

CDR3 protein: CASSLETVTEAFF. The DNA of the CDR3 is TGTGCCAGCAGCTTAGAGACCGTCACTGAAGCTTTCTTT. The genes are TRBV7-9 and TRBJ1-1; D is unclear. Germline loops: CDR1 SEHNR, CDR2 FQNEAQ (reference sequence). V shed 1 base and J shed 4 bases, with 7 bases lying between them. This CDR3 is built from 13 residues.

This clonotype was observed a handful of times. The chain has TRBV12-3 or TRBV12-4 and TRBJ2-5; D is unresolved. V gave up 5 bases and J gave up 0 bases, with 13 bases separating them. CDR3 length: 15 residues. The CDR3 reads CASSVGGVNQETQYF. DNA of the CDR3: TGTGCCAGCAGTGTAGGTGGGGTAAACCAAGAGACCCAGTACTTC.